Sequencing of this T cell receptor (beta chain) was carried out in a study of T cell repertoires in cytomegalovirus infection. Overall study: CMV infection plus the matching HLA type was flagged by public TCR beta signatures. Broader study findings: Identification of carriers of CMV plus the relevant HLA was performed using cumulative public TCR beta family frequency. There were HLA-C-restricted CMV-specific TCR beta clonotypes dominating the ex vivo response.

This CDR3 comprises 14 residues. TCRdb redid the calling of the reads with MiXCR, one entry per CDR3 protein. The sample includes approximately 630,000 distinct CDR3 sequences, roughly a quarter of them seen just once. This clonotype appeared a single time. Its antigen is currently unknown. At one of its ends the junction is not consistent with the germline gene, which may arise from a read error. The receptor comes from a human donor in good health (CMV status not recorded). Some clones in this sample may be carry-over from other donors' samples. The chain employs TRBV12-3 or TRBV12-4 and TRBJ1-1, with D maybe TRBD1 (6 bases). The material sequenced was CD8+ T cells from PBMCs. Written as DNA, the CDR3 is TGTGTCAGCAGTGCACAGGGTCGGGGCACTGAAGCTTTCTTT. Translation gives CVSSAQGRGTEAFF.